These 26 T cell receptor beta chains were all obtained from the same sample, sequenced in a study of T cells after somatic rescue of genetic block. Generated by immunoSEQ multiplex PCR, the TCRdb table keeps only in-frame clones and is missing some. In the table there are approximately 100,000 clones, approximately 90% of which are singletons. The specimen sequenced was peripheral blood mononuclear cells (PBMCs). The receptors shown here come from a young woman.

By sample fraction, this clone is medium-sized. CDR3 DNA: TGTGCCACCAGCAGAGATACAGCGGAGCTGAACACCGGGGAGCTGTTTTTT. Translated, it gives CATSRDTAELNTGELFF. The chain is built from TRBV15 and TRBJ2-2; a possible D gene is TRBD2 (5 bases). In germline, CDR1 is LNHNV, CDR2 YYDKDF (reference sequence). Trimming took 0 bases from V and 1 from J, leaving 12 bases between them. CDR3 length: 17 residues.

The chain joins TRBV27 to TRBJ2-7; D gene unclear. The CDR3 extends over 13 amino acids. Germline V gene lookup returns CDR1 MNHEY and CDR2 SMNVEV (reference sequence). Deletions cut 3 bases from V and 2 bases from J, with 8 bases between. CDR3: CASSFTPPYEQYF. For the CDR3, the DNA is TGTGCCAGCAGTTTTACCCCCCCCTACGAGCAGTACTTC.

The CDR3 reads CASSYSEVGTDTQYF. The DNA of the CDR3 is TGTGCCAGCAGTTACTCGGAAGTAGGCACAGATACGCAGTATTTT. The chain combines TRBV6-5 with TRBJ2-3; D is unclear. The CDR3 spans 15 residues. CDR1 and CDR2 (germline): MNHEY, SVGAGI. V lost 0 bases and J lost 1, with 8 bases in between.

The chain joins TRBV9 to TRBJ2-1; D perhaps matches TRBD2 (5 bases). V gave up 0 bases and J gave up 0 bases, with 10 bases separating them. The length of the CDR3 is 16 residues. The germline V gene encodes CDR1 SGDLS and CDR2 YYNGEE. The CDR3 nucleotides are TGTGCCAGCAGCGTAGAGCGGACGGACTCCTACAATGAGCAGTTCTTC. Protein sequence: CASSVERTDSYNEQFF.

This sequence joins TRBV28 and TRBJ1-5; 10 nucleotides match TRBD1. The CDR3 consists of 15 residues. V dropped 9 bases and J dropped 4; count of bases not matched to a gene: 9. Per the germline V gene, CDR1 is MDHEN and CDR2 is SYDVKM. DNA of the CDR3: TGTGCCAGTACAGAGACAGGGGGCAGTAATCAGCCCCAGCATTTT. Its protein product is CASTETGGSNQPQHF.

The CDR3 DNA reads TGTGCCAGCAGCTTGTTTCAGGGTGGAGCTGAGCAGTTCTTC. It yields the protein CASSLFQGGAEQFF. The rearrangement links TRBV7-8 to TRBJ2-1; D is possibly TRBD1 (5 bases). The CDR3 covers 14 residues. Germline CDR1 SGHVS, CDR2 FQNEAQ. Trimming stripped 3 bases from V and 9 bases from J, with 15 bases between.

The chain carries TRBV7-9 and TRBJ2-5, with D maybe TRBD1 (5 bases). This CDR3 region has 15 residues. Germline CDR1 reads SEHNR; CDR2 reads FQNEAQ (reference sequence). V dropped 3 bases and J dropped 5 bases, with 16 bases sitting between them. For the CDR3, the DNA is TGTGCCAGCAGCTTTGGAGTAGGGGATACGGAGACCCAGTACTTC. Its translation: CASSFGVGDTETQYF.

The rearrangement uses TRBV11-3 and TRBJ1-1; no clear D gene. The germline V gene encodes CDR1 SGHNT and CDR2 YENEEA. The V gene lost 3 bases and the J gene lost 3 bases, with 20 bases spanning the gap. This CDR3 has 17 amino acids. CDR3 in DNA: TGTGCCAGCAGCTTTTTTTCTTCCGCCAGGTCCTACACTGAAGCTTTCTTT. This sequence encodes CASSFFSSARSYTEAFF.

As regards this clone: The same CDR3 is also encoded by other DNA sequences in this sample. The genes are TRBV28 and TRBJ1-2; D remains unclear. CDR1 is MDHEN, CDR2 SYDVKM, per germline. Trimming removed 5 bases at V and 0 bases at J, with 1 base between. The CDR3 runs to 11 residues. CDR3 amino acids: CASSPNYGYTF. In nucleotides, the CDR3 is TGTGCCAGCAGTCCTAACTATGGCTACACCTTC.

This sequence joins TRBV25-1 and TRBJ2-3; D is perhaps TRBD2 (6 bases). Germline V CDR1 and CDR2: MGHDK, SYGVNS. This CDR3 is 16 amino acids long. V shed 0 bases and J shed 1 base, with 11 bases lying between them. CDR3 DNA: TGTGCCAGCAGTGAATATCCCGAGCGGGGCACAGATACGCAGTATTTT. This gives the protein CASSEYPERGTDTQYF.

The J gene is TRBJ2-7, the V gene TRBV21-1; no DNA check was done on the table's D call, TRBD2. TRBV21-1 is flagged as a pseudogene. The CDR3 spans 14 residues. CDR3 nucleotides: TGTGCCAGCAGCCAATACCTCATAAGCATCGAGCAGTACTTC. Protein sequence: CASSQYLISIEQYF.

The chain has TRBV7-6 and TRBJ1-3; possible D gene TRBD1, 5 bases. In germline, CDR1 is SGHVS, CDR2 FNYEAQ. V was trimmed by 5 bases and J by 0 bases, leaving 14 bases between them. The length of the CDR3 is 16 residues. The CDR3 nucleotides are TGTGCCAGCAGCGACCGACAGAGGCTCTCTGGAAACACCATATATTTT. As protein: CASSDRQRLSGNTIYF.

CDR3 in DNA: TGTGCCAGCAGCGACACGGGCGGGAGGACCTACAATGAGCAGTTCTTC. It is translated as CASSDTGGRTYNEQFF. The chain carries TRBV2 and TRBJ2-1, with TRBD2 matching 8 bases. Unmatched junction bases numbered 9, after V lost 6 bases and J lost 2 bases. The CDR3 spans 16 residues. The germline V gene encodes CDR1 SNHLY and CDR2 FYNNEI.

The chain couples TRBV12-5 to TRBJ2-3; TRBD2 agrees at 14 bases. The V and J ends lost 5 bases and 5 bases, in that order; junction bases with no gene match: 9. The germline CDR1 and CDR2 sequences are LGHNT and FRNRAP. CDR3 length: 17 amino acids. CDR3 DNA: TGTGCTAGTGGTCCGCGAGGGACTAGCGGGAGTGGAGATACGCAGTATTTT. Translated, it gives CASGPRGTSGSGDTQYF.

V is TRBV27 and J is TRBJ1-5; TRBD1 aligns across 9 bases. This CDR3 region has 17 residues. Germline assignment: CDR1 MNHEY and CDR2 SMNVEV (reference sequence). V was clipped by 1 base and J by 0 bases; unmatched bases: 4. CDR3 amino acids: CASSLFLGQGSNQPQHF. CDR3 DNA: TGTGCCAGCAGTTTATTCTTGGGACAGGGTAGCAATCAGCCCCAGCATTTT.

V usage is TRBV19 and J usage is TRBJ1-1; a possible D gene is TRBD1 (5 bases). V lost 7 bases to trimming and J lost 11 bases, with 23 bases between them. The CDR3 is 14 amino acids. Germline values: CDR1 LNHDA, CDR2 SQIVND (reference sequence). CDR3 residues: CASTVRDFKLWAFF. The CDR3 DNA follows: TGTGCCAGTACCGTCCGGGACTTTAAACTGTGGGCTTTCTTT. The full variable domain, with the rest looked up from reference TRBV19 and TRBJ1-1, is DGGITQSPKYLFRKEGQNVTLSCEQNLNHDAMYWYRQDPGQGLRLIYYSQIVNDFQKGDIAEGYSVSREKKESFPLTVTSAQKNPTAFYLCASTVRDFKLWAFFGQGTRLTVV.

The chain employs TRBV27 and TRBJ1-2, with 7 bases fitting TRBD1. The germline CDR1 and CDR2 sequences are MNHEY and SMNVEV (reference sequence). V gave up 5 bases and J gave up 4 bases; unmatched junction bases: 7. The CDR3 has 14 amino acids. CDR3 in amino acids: CASSLTTGSYGYTF. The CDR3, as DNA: TGTGCCAGCAGTCTCACGACAGGGAGCTATGGCTACACCTTC.

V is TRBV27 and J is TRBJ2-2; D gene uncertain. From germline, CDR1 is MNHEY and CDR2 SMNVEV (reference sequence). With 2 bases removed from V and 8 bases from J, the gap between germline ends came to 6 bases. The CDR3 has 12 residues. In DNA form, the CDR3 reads TGTGCCAGCAGTTTAGCCGGGGGGGAGCTGTTTTTT. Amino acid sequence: CASSLAGGELFF.

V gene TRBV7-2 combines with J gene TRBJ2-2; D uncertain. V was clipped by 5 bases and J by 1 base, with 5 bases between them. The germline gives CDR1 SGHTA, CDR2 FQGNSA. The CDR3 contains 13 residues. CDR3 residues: CASSGLNTGELFF. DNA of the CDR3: TGTGCCAGCAGCGGGTTGAACACCGGGGAGCTGTTTTTT. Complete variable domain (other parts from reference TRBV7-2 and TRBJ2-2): GAGVSQSPSNKVTEKGKDVELRCDPISGHTALYWYRQSLGQGLEFLIYFQGNSAPDKSGLPSDRFSAERTGGSVSTLTIQRTQQEDSAVYLCASSGLNTGELFFGEGSRLTVL.

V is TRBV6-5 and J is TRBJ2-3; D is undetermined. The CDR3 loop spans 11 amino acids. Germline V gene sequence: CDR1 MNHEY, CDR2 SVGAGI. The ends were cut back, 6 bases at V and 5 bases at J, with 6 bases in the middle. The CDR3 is CASSPGDTQYF. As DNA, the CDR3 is TGTGCCAGCAGCCCCGGAGATACGCAGTATTTT.

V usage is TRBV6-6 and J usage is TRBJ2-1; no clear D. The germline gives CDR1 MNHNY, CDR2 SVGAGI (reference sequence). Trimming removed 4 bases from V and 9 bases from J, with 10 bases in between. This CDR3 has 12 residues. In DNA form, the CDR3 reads TGTGCCAGCAGTTCCCCGTTTGGTGAGCAGTTCTTC. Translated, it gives CASSSPFGEQFF.

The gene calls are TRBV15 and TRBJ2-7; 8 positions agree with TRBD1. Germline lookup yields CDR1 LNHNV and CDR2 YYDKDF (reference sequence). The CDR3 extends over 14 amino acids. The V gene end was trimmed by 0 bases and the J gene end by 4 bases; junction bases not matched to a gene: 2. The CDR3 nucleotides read TGTGCCACCAGCAGAGAAGGACAGGGATACGAGCAGTACTTC. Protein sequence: CATSREGQGYEQYF.

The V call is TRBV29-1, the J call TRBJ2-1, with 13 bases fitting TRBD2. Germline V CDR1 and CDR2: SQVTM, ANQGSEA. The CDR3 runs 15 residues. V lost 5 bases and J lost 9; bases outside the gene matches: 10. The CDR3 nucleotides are TGCAGCGTTAGGCCGGGACTAGCGGGACTTGGTGAGCAGTTCTTC. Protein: CSVRPGLAGLGEQFF.

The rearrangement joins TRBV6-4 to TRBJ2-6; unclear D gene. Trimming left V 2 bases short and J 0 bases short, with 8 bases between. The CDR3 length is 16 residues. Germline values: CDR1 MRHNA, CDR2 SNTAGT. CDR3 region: CASSDGGVSGANVLTF. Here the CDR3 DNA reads TGTGCCAGCAGTGACGGTGGGGTCTCTGGGGCCAACGTCCTGACTTTC.

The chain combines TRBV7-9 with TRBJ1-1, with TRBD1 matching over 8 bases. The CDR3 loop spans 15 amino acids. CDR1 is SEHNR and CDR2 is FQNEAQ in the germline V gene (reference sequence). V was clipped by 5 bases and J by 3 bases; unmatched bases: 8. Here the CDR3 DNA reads TGTGCCAGCAGCGTAGACAGGGGAGAAGACACTGAAGCTTTCTTT. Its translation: CASSVDRGEDTEAFF.

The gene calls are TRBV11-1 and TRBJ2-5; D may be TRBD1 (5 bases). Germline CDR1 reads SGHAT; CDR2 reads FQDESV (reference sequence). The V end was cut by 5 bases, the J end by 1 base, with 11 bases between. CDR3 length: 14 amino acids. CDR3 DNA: TGTGCCAGCAGCCCCCAAGGGGCCCAAGAGACCCAGTACTTC. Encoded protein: CASSPQGAQETQYF.